This T cell receptor (beta chain) originates from a study of graft-versus-host responses after intestinal transplantation (dated by TCRdb to the early 2020s). For the study in its entirety: Multivisceral, liver-intestinal, or isolated intestinal transplants were received by the recipients. Every recipient was given anti-thymocyte globulin induction, followed by about three years of maintenance tacrolimus and steroids. After intestinal transplantation, graft-versus-host and host-versus-graft alloreactive T cell clones in the graft, circulation and bone marrow were tracked using bulk TCR-beta CDR3 sequencing. To identify alloreactive clones, pre-transplant mixed lymphocyte reaction products were sequenced and compared with unstimulated pre-transplant donor and recipient T cells. Of the 20 to 25 intestinal transplant recipients enrolled in the cohort, one of whom was a retransplant, 3 patients without pretransplant specimens were excluded. A peak of at least 4% donor T cells among recipient peripheral blood mononuclear cells was the definition used for donor T cell macrochimerism. Rather than being sequenced by the commercial service, samples from a few later patients were sequenced in-house on an Illumina MiSeq and processed with MiXCR.

The library was obtained by the immunoSEQ multiplex PCR assay. High-throughput TCR-beta CDR3 sequencing of genomic DNA from most patients was performed by Adaptive Biotechnologies. The study's own analysis went as follows. Adaptive's ImmunoSEQ software was the source of the TCR sequencing data for 15 to 20 patients, while a few other patients were processed with MiXCR and VDJtools. CDR3 nucleotide sequences shared between donor and recipient were removed because the origin of such sequences could not be assigned. To count as alloreactive, a clone needed at least 2-fold expansion over unstimulated cells and a minimum CFSE-low frequency of 0.002% (template counts) or 0.001% (read counts). Clones detected in sequenced pre-transplant spleen, lymph node, or MLR CFSE-low populations of the donor or recipient were defined as mappable. The cumulative frequency of alloreactive clones was calculated as a percentage of all sequences, weighted by copy number. TCRdb provides this immuneACCESS table in a form limited to in-frame rearrangements. Some clones are lacking; in checked studies, under half of them reflect an unresolved V gene, and why the rest are absent is not known. That table gives V, J and clone size, and the DNA gave D and trimming. For this sample the table gives about 43,000 clones, of which about 95% were detected only once. Of the sample, around 1.4% is held by the ten largest clones.

In the first month after transplant, blood samples were collected up to 4 times, and after that at least monthly when available. As regards this clone: Its binding antigen is unknown. Base qualities are not recorded, but no much larger clone differs from it by a single base.

V is pared back by 6 bases and J by 3 bases, with 2 bases lying between the germline termini. The germline V gene encodes CDR1 MNHEY and CDR2 SVGAGI. Including the terminal cysteine and phenylalanine, the CDR3 comprises 10 residues. The entry retains the CDR3 DNA only, 30 bases that are in frame from base 1. The research as a whole found: GvH clones were found in recipient bone marrow, and some of the GvH clones appeared earlier in ileal mucosa or blood, which is consistent with an intestinal mucosal origin. The relatively low number and heterogeneity of intestinal transplant patients limited the conclusions. Early after transplant, peak levels of circulating GvH clones were found to be associated with declines in HvG clones. Patients with donor T cell macrochimerism had high GvH to HvG T cell clonal ratios in their allografts.

The specimen comprised PBMCs, sampled more than 310 days after intestinal transplant. The source of this sequence is a human patient who received an intestinal transplant, so some T cells may come from the graft donor. The sequence links TRBV6-5 to TRBJ1-1; the D segment cannot be called with confidence. This receptor has the CDR3 CASSDTEAFF. The nucleotides read TGTGCCAGCAGCGACACTGAAGCTTTCTTT.